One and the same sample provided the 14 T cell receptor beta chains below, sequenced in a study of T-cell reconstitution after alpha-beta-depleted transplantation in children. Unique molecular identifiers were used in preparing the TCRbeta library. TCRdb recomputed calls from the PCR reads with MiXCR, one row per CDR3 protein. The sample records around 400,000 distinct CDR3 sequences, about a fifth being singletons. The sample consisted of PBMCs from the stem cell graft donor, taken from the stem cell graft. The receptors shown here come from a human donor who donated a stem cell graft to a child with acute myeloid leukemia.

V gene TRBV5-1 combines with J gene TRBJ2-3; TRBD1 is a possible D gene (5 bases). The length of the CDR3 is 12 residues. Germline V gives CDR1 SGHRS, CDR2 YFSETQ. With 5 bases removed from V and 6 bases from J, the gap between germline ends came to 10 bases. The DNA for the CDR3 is TGCGCCAGCAGATCGACAGTGGATACGCAGTATTTT. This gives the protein CASRSTVDTQYF.

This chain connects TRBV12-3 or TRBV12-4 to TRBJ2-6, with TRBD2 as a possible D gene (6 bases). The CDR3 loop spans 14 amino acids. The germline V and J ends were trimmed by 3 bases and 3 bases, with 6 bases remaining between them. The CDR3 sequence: CASSLGGGANVLTF. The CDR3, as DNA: TGTGCCAGCAGTTTGGGGGGTGGGGCCAACGTCCTGACTTTC.

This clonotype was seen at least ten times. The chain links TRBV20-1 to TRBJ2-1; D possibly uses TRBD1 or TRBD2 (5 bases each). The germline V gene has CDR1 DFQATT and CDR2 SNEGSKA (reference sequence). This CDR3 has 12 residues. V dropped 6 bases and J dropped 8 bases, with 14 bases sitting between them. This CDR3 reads CSARVEEHEQFF. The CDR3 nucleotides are TGCAGTGCCAGGGTGGAGGAACATGAGCAGTTCTTC.

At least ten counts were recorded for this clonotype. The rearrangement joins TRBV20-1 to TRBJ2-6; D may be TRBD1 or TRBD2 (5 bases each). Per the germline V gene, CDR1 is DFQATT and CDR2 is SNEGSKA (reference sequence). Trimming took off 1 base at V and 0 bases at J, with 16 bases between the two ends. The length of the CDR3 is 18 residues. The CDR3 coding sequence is TGCAGTGCTAGAGCTCGGGACCGACTAAGCTCTGGGGCCAACGTCCTGACTTTC. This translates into CSARARDRLSSGANVLTF.

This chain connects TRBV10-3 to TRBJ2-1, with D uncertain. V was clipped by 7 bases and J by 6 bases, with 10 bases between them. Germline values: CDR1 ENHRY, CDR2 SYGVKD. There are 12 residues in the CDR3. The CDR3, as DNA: TGTGCCATCAAGACTTGGGGCAATGAGCAGTTCTTC. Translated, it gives CAIKTWGNEQFF.

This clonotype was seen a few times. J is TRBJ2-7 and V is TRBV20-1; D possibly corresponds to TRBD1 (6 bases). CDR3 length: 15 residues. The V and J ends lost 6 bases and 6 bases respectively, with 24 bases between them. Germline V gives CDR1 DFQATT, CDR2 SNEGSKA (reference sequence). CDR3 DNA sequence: TGCAGTGCCGGGATGGGGCGGCAGGGGCGTATCGAGCAGTACTTC. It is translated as CSAGMGRQGRIEQYF.

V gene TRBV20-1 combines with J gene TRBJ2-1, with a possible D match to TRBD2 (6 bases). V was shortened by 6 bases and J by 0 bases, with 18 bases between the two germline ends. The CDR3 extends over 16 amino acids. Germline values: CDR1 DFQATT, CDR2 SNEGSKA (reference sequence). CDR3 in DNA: TGCAGTGCCCCTCGGCGGGACCATAACTCCTACAATGAGCAGTTCTTC. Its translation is CSAPRRDHNSYNEQFF.

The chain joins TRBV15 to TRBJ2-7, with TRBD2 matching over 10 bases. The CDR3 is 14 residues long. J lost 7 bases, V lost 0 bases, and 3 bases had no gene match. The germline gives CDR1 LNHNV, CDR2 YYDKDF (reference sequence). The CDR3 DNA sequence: TGTGCCACCAGCAGAGAAGGGACTAGCGAGGAGCAGTACTTC. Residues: CATSREGTSEEQYF.

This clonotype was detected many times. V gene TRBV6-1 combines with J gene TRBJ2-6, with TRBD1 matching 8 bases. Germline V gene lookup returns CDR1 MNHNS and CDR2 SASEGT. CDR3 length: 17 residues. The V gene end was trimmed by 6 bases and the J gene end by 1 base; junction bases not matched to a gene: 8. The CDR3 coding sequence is TGTGCCAGCAGCCCCGGACAGGGATGGTCTGGGGCCAACGTCCTGACTTTC. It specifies CASSPGQGWSGANVLTF.

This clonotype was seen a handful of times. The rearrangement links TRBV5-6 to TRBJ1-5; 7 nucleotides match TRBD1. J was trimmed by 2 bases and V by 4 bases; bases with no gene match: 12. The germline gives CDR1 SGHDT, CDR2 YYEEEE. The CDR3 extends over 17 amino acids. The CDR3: CASSRTGLFIGNQPQHF. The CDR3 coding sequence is TGTGCCAGCAGCCGGACAGGACTTTTTATCGGCAATCAGCCCCAGCATTTT.

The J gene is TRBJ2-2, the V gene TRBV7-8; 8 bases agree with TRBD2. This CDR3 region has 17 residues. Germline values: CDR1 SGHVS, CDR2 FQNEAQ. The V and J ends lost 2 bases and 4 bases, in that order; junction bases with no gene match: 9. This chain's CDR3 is CASSLYGRAGGTGELFF. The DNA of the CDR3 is TGTGCCAGCAGCTTATACGGGAGGGCCGGGGGCACCGGGGAGCTGTTTTTT.

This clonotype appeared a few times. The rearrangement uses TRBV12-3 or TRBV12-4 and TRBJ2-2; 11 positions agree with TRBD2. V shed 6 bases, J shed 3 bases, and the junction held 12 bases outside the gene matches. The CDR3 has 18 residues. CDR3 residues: CASSQAPGLADYTGELFF. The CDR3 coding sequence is TGTGCCAGCAGCCAAGCACCGGGACTAGCGGACTACACCGGGGAGCTGTTTTTT.

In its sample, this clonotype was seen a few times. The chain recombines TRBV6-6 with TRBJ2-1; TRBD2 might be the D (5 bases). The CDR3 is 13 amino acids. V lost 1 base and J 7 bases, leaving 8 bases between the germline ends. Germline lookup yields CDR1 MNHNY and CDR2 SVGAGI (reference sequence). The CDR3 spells CASSYFRGNEQFF. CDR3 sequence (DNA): TGTGCCAGCAGTTACTTCAGAGGGAATGAGCAGTTCTTC.

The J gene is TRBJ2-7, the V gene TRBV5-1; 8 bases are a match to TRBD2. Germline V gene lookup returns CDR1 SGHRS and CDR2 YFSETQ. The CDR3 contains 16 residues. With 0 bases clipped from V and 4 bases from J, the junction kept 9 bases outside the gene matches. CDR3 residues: CASSLVPAGDGYEQYF. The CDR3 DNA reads TGCGCCAGCAGCTTGGTTCCAGCGGGAGATGGTTACGAGCAGTACTTC.